The clone carrying this T cell receptor (beta chain) came up a few times. As yet, its antigen is unknown. This entry belongs to a study of beta chain features in type 1 diabetes. Study-level points and caveats: Across all four CD4+ subsets, people with type 1 diabetes showed modestly shorter TCRB CDR3s.

Central memory, naive, regulatory and stem cell-like memory CD4+ cells were sorted by CD45RO/CCR7/CD25/CD127/CD95/CD27. What was sequenced were expressed TCRB transcripts, since all of the isolated RNA had been reverse transcribed. The data were produced by immunoSEQ multiplex PCR, yet TCRdb's version contains in-frame clones alone and is incomplete. The data hold some 700,000 clones, with under 15% observed a single time. The germline CDR1 and CDR2 sequences are SGHNT and YYREEE (reference sequence). CDR3 length: 15 residues. The V gene lost 6 bases and the J gene lost 9 bases, with 22 bases spanning the gap.

This TCR derives from a man aged 18-30 years with type 1 diabetes. V usage is TRBV5-4 and J usage is TRBJ2-1; possibly TRBD1 for D (6 bases). Sequencing was performed on naive CD4+ T cells from blood. The CDR3 DNA follows: TGTGCCAGCATCGTCATAGGGGCAGGGACATCTGAGCAGTTCTTC. Amino acid sequence: CASIVIGAGTSEQFF.